A selection of T cell receptor beta chains follows, all from one sample in a study of cytomegalovirus exposure and HLA in healthy donors. Profiling relied on immunoSEQ multiplex PCR, and the TCRdb table lists in-frame clones only, not all of them. The table has tens of thousands of clones, 73% seen once. The specimen sequenced was PBMCs. Receptors were obtained from a man aged 45-65 years in good health and CMV-seronegative. Both conserved end residues are part of each CDR3. The order of the fields is clone size, J gene, V gene, D gene, CDR3 DNA, CDR3 protein. The D gene is left open where the match is weak. The listing skips clone size in some rows; elsewhere it reads once, few, many or a size class.

NA | TRBJ1-1 | TRBV27 | TRBD1 | TGTGCCAGCAGTTTAGGAGGGGGCCGTGAAGCTTTCTTT | CASSLGGGREAFF
NA | TRBJ2-1 | TRBV7-9 | TRBD1 | TGTGCCAGCAGCCTCGGACAGGGGGACGACAATGAGCAGTTCTTC | CASSLGQGDDNEQFF
NA | TRBJ2-5 | TRBV10-3 | TRBD2 | TGTGCCATCAGTCCCCGGGGGGGGGTAGAGACCCAGTACTTC | CAISPRGGVETQYF
once | TRBJ2-7 | TRBV21-1 | NA | TGTGCCAGCATCCCGGGACAGGGAATCTCCTACGAGCAGTACTTC | CASIPGQGISYEQYF
NA | TRBJ2-7 | TRBV19 | TRBD1 | TGTGCCAGTAGTATTGGGACAGTGAACTACGAGCAGTACTTC | CASSIGTVNYEQYF
NA | TRBJ1-1 | TRBV19 | NA | TGTGCCAGTATAGGGAGGAGCACTGAAGCTTTCTTT | CASIGRSTEAFF
once | TRBJ1-6 | TRBV5-6 | NA | TGTGCCAGCAGCATCATCGGTGGGAGCTCCTATAATTCACCCCTCCACTTT | CASSIIGGSSYNSPLHF
few | TRBJ2-2 | TRBV5-1 | TRBD2 | TGCGCCAGCGGGCTAGCGGGGAGGAACTTGAGCACCGGGGAGCTGTTTTTT | CASGLAGRNLSTGELFF
once | TRBJ1-6 | TRBV19 | TRBD1 | TGTGCCAGTAGTGCCCGGACAGGGCGAATCTCCTATAATTCACCCCTCCACTTT | CASSARTGRISYNSPLHF
few | TRBJ2-7 | TRBV5-1 | NA | TGCGCCAGCAGCTTGCGGGCGGGGGACACCTACGAGCAGTACTTC | CASSLRAGDTYEQYF
NA | TRBJ1-5 | TRBV19 | TRBD1 | TGTGCCAGTAGTTCGACAGGGGGCCGTCAGCCCCAGCATTTT | CASSSTGGRQPQHF
large | TRBJ1-3 | TRBV5-1 | NA | TGCGCCAGCAGCTTGAGAGGCTCTGGAAACACCATATATTTT | CASSLRGSGNTIYF
NA | TRBJ1-5 | TRBV10-2 | TRBD1 | TGCGCCAGCAGTGAGTCGGACAGGGCTCGTAGCAATCAGCCCCAGCATTTT | CASSESDRARSNQPQHF
once | TRBJ2-2 | TRBV15 | NA | TGTGCCACCAGCGGCTCCGGGACAAACACCGGGGAGCTGTTTTTT | CATSGSGTNTGELFF
NA | TRBJ2-7 | TRBV6-5 | TRBD1 | TGTGCCAGCAGTCCGGACAGGGGGTCCTACGAGCAGTACTTC | CASSPDRGSYEQYF
NA | TRBJ2-1 | TRBV10-1 | NA | TGCGCCAGCAGTGAGTGGGGGGTTTCCAATGAGCAGTTCTTC | CASSEWGVSNEQFF
NA | TRBJ1-1 | TRBV11-1 | TRBD1 | TGTGCCAGCAGCTTAGACCGGGACAGTTTGAACACTGAAGCTTTCTTT | CASSLDRDSLNTEAFF
NA | TRBJ2-6 | TRBV10-3 | TRBD1 | TGTGCCATCAGTGTTCTACAGGGGCCTGGGGCCAACGTCCTGACTTTC | CAISVLQGPGANVLTF
few | TRBJ2-6 | TRBV6-5 | NA | TGTGCCAGCAGCTCGACAGTCTCTGGGGCCAACGTCCTGACTTTC | CASSSTVSGANVLTF
NA | TRBJ1-1 | TRBV5-4 | TRBD1 | TGTGCCAGCAGCTTAGGACAGGCTCAGAACACTGAAGCTTTCTTT | CASSLGQAQNTEAFF
NA | TRBJ2-7 | TRBV15 | TRBD1 | TGTGCCACCAGCACCGGGACAGAGCTCTCCTACGAGCAGTACTTC | CATSTGTELSYEQYF
NA | TRBJ1-5 | TRBV7-9 | NA | TGTTCCAGCAGCTTAGCAACAGGGTCGGCAAGTCAGCCCCAGCATTTT | CSSSLATGSASQPQHF
NA | TRBJ2-4 | TRBV2 | NA | TGTGCCAGCAGTGCTTACAGTAACATTCAGTACTTC | CASSAYSNIQYF
NA | TRBJ2-2 | TRBV6-5 | NA | TGTGCCAGCAGTTCCGGACAGTCCATTACCGGGGAGCTGTTTTTT | CASSSGQSITGELFF
NA | TRBJ1-1 | TRBV5-1 | TRBD1 | TGCGCCAGCAGCTTGGAGGGCAGGGGGACTGAAGCTTTCTTT | CASSLEGRGTEAFF
NA | TRBJ1-2 | TRBV12-5 | NA | TGTGCTAGTGGTTTGAGGCAGGGGAGCGGCTACACCTTC | CASGLRQGSGYTF
NA | TRBJ1-6 | TRBV6-1 | NA | TGTGCCAGCAGTGAAGCGAGGCGGGCACCCCTCCACTTT | CASSEARRAPLHF
NA | TRBJ1-6 | TRBV19 | NA | TGTGCCAGTACTAGGACAGACTATAATTCACCCCTCCACTTT | CASTRTDYNSPLHF